This TCR beta chain emerged from a study of OX40 agonist ivuxolimab in advanced cancers. For the study in its entirety: The costimulatory receptor OX40 (CD134) was targeted by ivuxolimab, a fully human IgG2 agonistic monoclonal antibody. Partial responses occurred in three dose-escalation patients, of whom one had hepatocellular carcinoma and two had cutaneous melanoma. In the dose-escalation cohort, 75% to 90% of patients were male, and the mean age was around 65 years with a range of roughly 20 to 80. The monotherapy dose-escalation portion (N = 52 patients) of the phase I ivuxolimab trial is reported in the paper. Patients were allowed to have had prior anti-PD-1, anti-PD-L1 or anti-CTLA-4 therapy, and approximately 40% of the dose-escalation patients had been treated with checkpoint inhibitors. Among the 50 to 55 dose-escalation patients, around 19 had hepatocellular carcinoma, 15 or so melanoma, 9 renal cell carcinoma and 9 head and neck cancer. Intravenous ivuxolimab was administered to patients every 2 weeks at six dose levels: 0.01, 0.1, 0.3, 1.5, 3 and 10 mg/kg. Peripheral TCRbeta sequencing was intended to test whether TCR sequence diversity was altered and clonal T-cell expansion was caused by ivuxolimab.

The germline V gene sets CDR1 to MDHEN and CDR2 to SYDVKM. A distance of 10 bases separates the germline ends of V and J, which lose 1 base and 6 bases respectively. The CDR3 measures 13 amino acids from cysteine to phenylalanine. Of the read, only the CDR3 DNA is kept; its 39 bases are in frame from base 1. Patients with autoimmune disease history or receiving systemic immunosuppression were excluded from the trial. Peripheral blood for TCR sequencing was collected from all dose cohorts at baseline, on cycle 4 day 1, and on cycle 7 day 1. The samples were taken from a phase I, first-in-human, multicenter, open-label dose-escalation trial of ivuxolimab. Adults with locally advanced or metastatic melanoma, renal cell carcinoma, hepatocellular carcinoma or head and neck squamous cell carcinoma were enrolled in the trial. CD4+ and CD8+ T cells were sorted separately from peripheral blood before TCR sequencing.

Concerning this clone itself: There is no known antigen for this receptor. No base qualities exist here, and no much larger clone lies one base off it.

Results the study describes overall, beyond this receptor: In partial responders in the 0.1-3.0 mg/kg groups, normalized peripheral clonal expansion was found to be among the lowest, especially among CD8+ T cells. Low levels of normalized T-cell clonal expansion were also seen in some patients who did not respond. Antigen specificity was not determined for the clonally expanded peripheral T cells. At doses from 0.1 to 3.0 mg/kg, clonal expansion was seen in both CD4+ and CD8+ blood T cells between baseline and week 6. After ivuxolimab, expanded clones were on average more numerous among CD8+ T cells than among CD4+ T cells.

Genomic DNA was extracted from sorted cells for sequencing of the TCRbeta CDR3 region. TCRbeta CDR3 regions were sequenced using the immunoSEQ Assay. The source is immuneACCESS, and TCRdb retained only in-frame sequences with V and J called. Part of the clones is not carried over; for the studies checked, unresolved V genes explain less than half of this, and the remainder is unexplained. The table for this sample lists tens of thousands of clones; around 85% of them were counted only once. About 0.73% of the sample lies in the top ten. The chain joins TRBV28 to TRBJ2-7, with TRBD1 as a weak D call on 6 bases. Sequences were derived from CD4+ or CD8+ T cells sorted from blood, sampled in a trial of the OX40 agonist ivuxolimab. This clonotype originated in an adult with an advanced solid tumor such as melanoma, head and neck, liver or kidney cancer. The DNA reads TGTGCCAGCAGTTTATCACAGGGCTCCGAGCAGTACTTC. Translated, this gives CASSLSQGSEQYF.